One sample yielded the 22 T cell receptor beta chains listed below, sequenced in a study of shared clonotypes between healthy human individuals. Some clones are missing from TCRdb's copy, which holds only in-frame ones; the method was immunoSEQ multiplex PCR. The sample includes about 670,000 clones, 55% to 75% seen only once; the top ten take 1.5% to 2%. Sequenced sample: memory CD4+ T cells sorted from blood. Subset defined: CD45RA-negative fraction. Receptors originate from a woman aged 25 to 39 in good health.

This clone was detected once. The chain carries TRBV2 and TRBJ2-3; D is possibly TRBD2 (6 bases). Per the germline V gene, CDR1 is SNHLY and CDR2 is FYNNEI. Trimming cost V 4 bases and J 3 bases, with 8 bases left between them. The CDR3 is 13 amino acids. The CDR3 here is CASSGGVTDTQYF. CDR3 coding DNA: TGTGCCAGCAGTGGGGGGGTGACAGATACGCAGTATTTT.

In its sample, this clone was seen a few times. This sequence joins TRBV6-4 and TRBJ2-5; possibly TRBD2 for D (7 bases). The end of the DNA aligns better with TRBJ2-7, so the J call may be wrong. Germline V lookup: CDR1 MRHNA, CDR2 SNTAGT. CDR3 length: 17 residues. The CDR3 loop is CASSQEGGGQSSYEQYF. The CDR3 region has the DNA TGTGCCAGCAGCCAAGAAGGCGGGGGACAAAGCTCCTACGAGCAGTACTTC.

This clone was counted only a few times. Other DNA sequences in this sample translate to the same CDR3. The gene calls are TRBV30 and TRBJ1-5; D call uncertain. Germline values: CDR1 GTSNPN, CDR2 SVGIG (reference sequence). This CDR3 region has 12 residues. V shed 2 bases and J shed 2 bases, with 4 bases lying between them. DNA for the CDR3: TGTGCCTGGAGTCGGGGCAATCAGCCCCAGCATTTT. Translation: CAWSRGNQPQHF.

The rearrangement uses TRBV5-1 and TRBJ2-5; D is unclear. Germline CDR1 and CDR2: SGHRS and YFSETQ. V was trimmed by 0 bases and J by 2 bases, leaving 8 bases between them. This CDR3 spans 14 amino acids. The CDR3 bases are TGCGCCAGCAGCTTGGAGCCGGAACAAGAGACCCAGTACTTC. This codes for CASSLEPEQETQYF.

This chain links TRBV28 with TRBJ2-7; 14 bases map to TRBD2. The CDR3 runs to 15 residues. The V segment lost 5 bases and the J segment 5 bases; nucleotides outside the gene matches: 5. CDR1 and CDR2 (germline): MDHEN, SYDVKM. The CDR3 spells CASSPRGLAGDEQYF. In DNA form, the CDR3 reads TGTGCCAGCAGTCCCAGGGGACTAGCGGGAGACGAGCAGTACTTC.

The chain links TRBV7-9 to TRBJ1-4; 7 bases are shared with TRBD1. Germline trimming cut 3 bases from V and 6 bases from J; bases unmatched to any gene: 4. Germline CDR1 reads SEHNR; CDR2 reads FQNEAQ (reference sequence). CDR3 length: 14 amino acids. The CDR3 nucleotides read TGTGCCAGCAGCTTGGGACAGCCTCATGAAAAACTGTTTTTT. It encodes CASSLGQPHEKLFF.

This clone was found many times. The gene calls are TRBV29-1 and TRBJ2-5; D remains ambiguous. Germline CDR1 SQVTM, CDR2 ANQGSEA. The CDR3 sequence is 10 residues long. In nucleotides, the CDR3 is TGCAGAGAAACGGGAGAGACCCAGTACTTC. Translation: CRETGETQYF.

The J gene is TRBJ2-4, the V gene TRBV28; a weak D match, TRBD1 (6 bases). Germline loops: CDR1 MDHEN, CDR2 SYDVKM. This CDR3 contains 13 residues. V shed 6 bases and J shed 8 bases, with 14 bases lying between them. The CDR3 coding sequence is TGTGCCAGCAGGGACACCGACAGGCACATTCAGTACTTC. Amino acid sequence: CASRDTDRHIQYF. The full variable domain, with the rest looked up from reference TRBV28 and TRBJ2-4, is DVKVTQSSRYLVKRTGEKVFLECVQDMDHENMFWYRQDPGLGLRLIYFSYDVKMKEKGDIPEGYSVSREKKERFSLILESASTNQTSMYLCASRDTDRHIQYFGAGTRLSVL.

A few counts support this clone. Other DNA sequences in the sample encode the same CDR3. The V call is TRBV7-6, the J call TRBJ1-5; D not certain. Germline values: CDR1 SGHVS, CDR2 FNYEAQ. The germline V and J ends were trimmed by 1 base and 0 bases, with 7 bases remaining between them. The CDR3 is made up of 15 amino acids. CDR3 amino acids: CASSLGGLSNQPQHF. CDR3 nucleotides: TGTGCCAGCAGCTTAGGAGGGCTTAGCAATCAGCCCCAGCATTTT.

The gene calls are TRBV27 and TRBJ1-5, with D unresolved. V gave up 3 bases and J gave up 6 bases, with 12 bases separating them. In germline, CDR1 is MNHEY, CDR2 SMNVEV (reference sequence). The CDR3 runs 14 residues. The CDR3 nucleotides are TGTGCCAGCAGTTTTGACGGGGAGGCTCAGCCCCAGCATTTT. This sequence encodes CASSFDGEAQPQHF.

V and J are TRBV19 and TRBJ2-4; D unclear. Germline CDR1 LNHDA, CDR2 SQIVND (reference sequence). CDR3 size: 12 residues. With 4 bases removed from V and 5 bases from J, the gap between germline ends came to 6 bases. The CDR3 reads CASSTRENIQYF. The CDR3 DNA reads TGTGCCAGTAGTACCAGAGAAAACATTCAGTACTTC.

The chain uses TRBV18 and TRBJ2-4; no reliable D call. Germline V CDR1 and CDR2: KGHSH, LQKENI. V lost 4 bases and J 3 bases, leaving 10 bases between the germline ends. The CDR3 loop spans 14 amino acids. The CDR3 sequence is CASSQGSGKNIQYF. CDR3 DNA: TGTGCCAGCTCACAGGGCTCCGGCAAAAACATTCAGTACTTC. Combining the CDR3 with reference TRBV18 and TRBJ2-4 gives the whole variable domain NAGVMQNPRHLVRRRGQEARLRCSPMKGHSHVYWYRQLPEEGLKFMVYLQKENIIDESGMPKERFSAEFPKEGPSILRIQQVVRGDSAAYFCASSQGSGKNIQYFGAGTRLSVL.

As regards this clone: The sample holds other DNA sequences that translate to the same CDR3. The CDR3 region is CASSTTDQPQHF. Written as DNA, the CDR3 is TGTGCCAGCAGCACAACCGATCAGCCCCAGCATTTT. J is TRBJ1-5 and V is TRBV28; D is undetermined. The CDR3 is made up of 12 amino acids. Germline loops: CDR1 MDHEN, CDR2 SYDVKM. Between the trimmed V and J ends, which lost 6 bases and 5 bases, there was a span of 8 bases.

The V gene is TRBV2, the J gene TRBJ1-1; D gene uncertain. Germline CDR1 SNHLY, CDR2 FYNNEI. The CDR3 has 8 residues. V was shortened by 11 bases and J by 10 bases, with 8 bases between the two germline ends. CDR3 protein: CASAGAFF. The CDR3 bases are TGTGCCTCCGCTGGAGCTTTCTTT.

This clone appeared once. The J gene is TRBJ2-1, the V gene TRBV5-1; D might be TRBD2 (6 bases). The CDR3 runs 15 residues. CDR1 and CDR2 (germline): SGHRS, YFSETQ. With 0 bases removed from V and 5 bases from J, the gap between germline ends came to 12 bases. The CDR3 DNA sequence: TGCGCCAGCAGCTTGGTGGCGGGAACTCACAATGAGCAGTTCTTC. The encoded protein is CASSLVAGTHNEQFF.

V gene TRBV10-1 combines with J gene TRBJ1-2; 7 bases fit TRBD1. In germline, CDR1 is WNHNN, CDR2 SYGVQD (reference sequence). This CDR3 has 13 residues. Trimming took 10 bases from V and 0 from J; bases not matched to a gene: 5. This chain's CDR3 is CATRGKANYGYTF. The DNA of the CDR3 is TGCGCCACCAGGGGGAAGGCTAACTATGGCTACACCTTC.

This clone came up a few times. The CDR3 sequence: CASSVDYRGPGANVLTF. CDR3 nucleotides: TGTGCCAGCAGCGTAGACTACAGGGGGCCTGGGGCCAACGTCCTGACTTTC. This chain connects TRBV9 to TRBJ2-6; 9 bases map to TRBD1. The V gene end was trimmed by 0 bases and the J gene end by 2 bases; junction bases not matched to a gene: 3. The CDR3 extends over 17 amino acids. From germline, CDR1 is SGDLS and CDR2 YYNGEE.

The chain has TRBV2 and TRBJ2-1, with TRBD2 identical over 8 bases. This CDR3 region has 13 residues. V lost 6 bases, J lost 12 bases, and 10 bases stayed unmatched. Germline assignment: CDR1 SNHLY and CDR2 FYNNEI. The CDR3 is CASRKGLGNMQFF. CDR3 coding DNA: TGTGCCAGCAGGAAGGGACTAGGTAATATGCAGTTCTTC.

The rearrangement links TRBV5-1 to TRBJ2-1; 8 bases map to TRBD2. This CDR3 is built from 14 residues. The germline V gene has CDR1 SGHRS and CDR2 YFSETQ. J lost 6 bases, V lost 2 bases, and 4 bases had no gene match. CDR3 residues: CASSLLADPNEQFF. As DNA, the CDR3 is TGCGCCAGCAGCTTACTAGCGGACCCCAATGAGCAGTTCTTC.

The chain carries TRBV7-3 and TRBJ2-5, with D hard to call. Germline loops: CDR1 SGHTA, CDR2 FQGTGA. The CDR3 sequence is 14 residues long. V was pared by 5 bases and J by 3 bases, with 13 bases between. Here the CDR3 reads CASSPSGVEETQYF. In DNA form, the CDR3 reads TGTGCCAGCAGCCCGAGTGGGGTCGAAGAGACCCAGTACTTC.

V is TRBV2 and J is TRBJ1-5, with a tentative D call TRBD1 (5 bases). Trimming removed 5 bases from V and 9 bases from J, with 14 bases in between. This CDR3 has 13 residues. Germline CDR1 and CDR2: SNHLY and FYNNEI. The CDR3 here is CASSPGPLAPQHF. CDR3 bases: TGTGCCAGCAGTCCGGGACCGCTAGCGCCCCAGCATTTT.

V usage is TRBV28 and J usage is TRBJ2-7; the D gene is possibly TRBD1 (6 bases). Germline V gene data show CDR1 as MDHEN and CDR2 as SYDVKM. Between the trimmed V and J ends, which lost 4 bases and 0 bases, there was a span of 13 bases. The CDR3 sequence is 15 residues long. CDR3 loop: CASSYSGEGSYEQYF. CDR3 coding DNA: TGTGCCAGCAGTTACTCAGGGGAAGGCTCCTACGAGCAGTACTTC.